The T cell receptor (beta chain) described here comes from a study of blood T cell repertoires in COVID-19. Across the study: From the United States, Italy and Spain came samples of acute and convalescent COVID-19.

Trimming removed 0 bases from V and 5 bases from J, with 13 bases in between. This CDR3 is built from 15 residues. Looked up from germline, CDR1 is SGHAT and CDR2 is FQNNGV. The authors' processing: Reference gene primers were amplified, and this amplification served to estimate nucleated cell counts. Assay used: immunoSEQ multiplex PCR; TCRdb lists only in-frame clones, some missing. V, J and clone size derive from that table, while D and trimming were established from the DNA sequence. Here the sample spans some 100,000 clones, around 90% being singletons. What was sequenced was peripheral blood. The origin of this receptor is a man aged 45-65 years with COVID-19, enrolled during active disease. V is TRBV11-2 and J is TRBJ2-5, with D possibly TRBD1 on 5 matching bases. The CDR3 spells CASSLDWRRVETQYF. In DNA, the CDR3 is TGTGCCAGCAGCTTAGATTGGCGCAGGGTCGAGACCCAGTACTTC.